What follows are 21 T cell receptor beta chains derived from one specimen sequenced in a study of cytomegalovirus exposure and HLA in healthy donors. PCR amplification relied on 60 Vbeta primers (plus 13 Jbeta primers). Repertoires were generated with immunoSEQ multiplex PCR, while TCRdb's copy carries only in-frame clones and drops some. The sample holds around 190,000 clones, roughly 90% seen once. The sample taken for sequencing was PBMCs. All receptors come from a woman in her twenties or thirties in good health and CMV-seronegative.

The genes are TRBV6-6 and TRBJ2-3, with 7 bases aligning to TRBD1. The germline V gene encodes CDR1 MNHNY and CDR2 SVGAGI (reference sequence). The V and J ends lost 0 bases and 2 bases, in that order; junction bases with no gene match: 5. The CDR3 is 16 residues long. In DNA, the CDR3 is TGTGCCAGCAGTTACTCCCGGGACAGATACACAGATACGCAGTATTTT. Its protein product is CASSYSRDRYTDTQYF.

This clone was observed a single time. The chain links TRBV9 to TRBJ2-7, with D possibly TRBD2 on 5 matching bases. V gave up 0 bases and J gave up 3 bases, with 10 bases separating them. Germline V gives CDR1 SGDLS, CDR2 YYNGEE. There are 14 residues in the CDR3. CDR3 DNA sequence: TGTGCCAGCAGCGTAGCTGAGGGTTACTACGAGCAGTACTTC. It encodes CASSVAEGYYEQYF. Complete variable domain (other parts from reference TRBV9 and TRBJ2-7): DSGVTQTPKHLITATGQRVTLRCSPRSGDLSVYWYQQSLDQGLQFLIQYYNGEERAKGNILERFSAQQFPDLHSELNLSSLELGDSALYFCASSVAEGYYEQYFGPGTRLTVT.

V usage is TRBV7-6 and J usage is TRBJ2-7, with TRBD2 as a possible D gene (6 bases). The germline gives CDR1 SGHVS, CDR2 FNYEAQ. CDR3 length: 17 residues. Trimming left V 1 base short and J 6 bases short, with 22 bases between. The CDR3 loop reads CASSLVGRGLRNGEQYF. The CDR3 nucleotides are TGTGCCAGCAGCTTAGTTGGGCGGGGATTACGCAACGGCGAGCAGTACTTC.

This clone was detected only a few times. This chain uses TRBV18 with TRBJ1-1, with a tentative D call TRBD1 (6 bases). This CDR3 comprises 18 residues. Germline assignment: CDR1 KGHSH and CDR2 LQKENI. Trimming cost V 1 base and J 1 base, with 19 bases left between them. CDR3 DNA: TGTGCCAGCTCACCACTCCGGCTAAGTACAGGGCGGAACACTGAAGCTTTCTTT. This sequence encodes CASSPLRLSTGRNTEAFF.

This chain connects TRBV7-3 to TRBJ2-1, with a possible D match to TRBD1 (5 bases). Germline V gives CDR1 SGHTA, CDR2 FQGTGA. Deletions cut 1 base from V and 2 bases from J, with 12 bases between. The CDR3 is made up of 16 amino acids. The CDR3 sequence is CASSLIAGLPYNEQFF. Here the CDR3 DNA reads TGTGCCAGCAGCTTAATAGCAGGGTTACCCTACAATGAGCAGTTCTTC.

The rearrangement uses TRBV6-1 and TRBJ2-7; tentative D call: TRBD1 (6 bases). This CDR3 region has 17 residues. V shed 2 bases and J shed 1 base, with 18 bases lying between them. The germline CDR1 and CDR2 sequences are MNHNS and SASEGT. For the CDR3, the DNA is TGTGCCAGCAGTGAAACCGTGGAAAGGGGGACATCCTACGAGCAGTACTTC. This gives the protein CASSETVERGTSYEQYF.

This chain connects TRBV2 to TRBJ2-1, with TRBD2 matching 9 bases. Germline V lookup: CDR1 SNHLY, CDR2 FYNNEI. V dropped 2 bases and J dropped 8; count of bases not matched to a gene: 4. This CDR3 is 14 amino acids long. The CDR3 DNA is TGTGCCAGCAGTGAAATAATAGCGGGGGATGAGCAGTTCTTC. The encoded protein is CASSEIIAGDEQFF.

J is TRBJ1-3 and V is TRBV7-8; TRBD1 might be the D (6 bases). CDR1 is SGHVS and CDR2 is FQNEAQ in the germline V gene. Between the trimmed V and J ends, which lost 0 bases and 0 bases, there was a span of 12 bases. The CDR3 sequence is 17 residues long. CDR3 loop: CASSLAVGQSSGNTIYF. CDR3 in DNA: TGTGCCAGCAGCTTAGCGGTGGGACAAAGCTCTGGAAACACCATATATTTT. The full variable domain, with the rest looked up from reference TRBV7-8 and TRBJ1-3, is GAGVSQSPRYKVAKRGQDVALRCDPISGHVSLFWYQQALGQGPEFLTYFQNEAQLDKSGLPSDRFFAERPEGSVSTLKIQRTQQEDSAVYLCASSLAVGQSSGNTIYFGEGSWLTVV.

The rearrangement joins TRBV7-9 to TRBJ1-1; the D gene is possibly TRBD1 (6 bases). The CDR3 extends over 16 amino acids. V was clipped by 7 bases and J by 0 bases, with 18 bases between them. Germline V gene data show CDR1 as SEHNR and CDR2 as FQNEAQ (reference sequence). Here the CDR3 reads CASTDFGGGLNTEAFF. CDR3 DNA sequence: TGTGCCAGCACCGACTTCGGGGGGGGCTTGAACACTGAAGCTTTCTTT.

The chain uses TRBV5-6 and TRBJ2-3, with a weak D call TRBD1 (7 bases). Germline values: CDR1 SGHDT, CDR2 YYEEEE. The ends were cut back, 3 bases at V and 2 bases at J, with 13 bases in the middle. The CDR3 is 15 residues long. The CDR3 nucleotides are TGTGCCAGCAGCTCCACCAGGGGGGCCACAGATACGCAGTATTTT. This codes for CASSSTRGATDTQYF.

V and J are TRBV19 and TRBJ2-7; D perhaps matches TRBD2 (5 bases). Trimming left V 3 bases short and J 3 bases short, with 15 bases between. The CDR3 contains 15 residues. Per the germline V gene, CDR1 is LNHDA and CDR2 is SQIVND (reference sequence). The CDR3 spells CASSMRRADIYEQYF. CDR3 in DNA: TGTGCCAGTAGTATGCGCCGAGCGGATATCTACGAGCAGTACTTC.

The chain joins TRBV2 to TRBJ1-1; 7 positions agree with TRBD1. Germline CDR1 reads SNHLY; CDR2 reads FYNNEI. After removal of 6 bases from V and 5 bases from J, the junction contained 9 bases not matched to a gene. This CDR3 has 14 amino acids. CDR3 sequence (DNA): TGTGCCAGCAGCCGACAGGGCCTGGGAACTGAAGCTTTCTTT. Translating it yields CASSRQGLGTEAFF.

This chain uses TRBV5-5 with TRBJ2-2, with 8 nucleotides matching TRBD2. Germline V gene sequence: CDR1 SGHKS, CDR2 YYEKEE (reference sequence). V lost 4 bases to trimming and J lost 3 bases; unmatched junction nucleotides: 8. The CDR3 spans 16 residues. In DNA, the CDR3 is TGTGCCAGCAGCCCGAGCGGGAGACGGGACACCGGGGAGCTGTTTTTT. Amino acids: CASSPSGRRDTGELFF. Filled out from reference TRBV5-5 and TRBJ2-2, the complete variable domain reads DAGVTQSPTHLIKTRGQQVTLRCSPISGHKSVSWYQQVLGQGPQFIFQYYEKEERGRGNFPDRFSARQFPNYSSELNVNALLLGDSALYLCASSPSGRRDTGELFFGEGSRLTVL.

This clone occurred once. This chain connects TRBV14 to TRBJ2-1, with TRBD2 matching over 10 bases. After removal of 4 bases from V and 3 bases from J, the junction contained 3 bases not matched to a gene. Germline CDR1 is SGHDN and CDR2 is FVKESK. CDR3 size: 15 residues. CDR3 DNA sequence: TGTGCCAGCAGCCTAGGACTAGCGGTCTACAATGAGCAGTTCTTC. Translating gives CASSLGLAVYNEQFF.

The CDR3 reads CASRLGLGGETQYF. CDR3 DNA sequence: TGTGCCAGCAGGTTGGGACTAGGAGGTGAGACCCAGTACTTC. The chain joins TRBV11-2 to TRBJ2-5; TRBD2 agrees at 8 bases. With V trimmed by 6 bases and J by 5 bases, 8 bases remained unmatched. From germline, CDR1 is SGHAT and CDR2 FQNNGV. The CDR3 totals 14 residues. The full variable domain, its missing parts supplied by reference TRBV11-2 and TRBJ2-5, is EAGVAQSPRYKIIEKRQSVAFWCNPISGHATLYWYQQILGQGPKLLIQFQNNGVVDDSQLPKDRFSAERLKGVDSTLKIQPAKLEDSAVYLCASRLGLGGETQYFGPGTRLLVL.

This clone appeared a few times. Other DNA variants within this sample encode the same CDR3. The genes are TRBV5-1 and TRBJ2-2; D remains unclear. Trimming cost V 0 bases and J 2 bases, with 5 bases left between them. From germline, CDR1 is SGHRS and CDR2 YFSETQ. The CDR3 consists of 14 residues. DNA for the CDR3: TGCGCCAGCAGCTTGGTCCTCAACACCGGGGAGCTGTTTTTT. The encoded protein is CASSLVLNTGELFF.

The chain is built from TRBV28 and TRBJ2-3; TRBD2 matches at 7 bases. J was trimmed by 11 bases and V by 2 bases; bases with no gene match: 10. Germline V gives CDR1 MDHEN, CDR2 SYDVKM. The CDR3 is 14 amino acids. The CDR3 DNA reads TGTGCCAGCAGTTTACCGCGGGAGCCCACGATGCAGTATTTT. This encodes CASSLPREPTMQYF.

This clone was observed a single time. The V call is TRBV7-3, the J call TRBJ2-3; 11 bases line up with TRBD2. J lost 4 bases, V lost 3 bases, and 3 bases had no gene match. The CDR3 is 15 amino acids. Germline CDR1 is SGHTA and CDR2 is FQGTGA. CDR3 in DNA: TGTGCCAGCAGCTTTCTAGCGGGGGGACCAGATACGCAGTATTTT. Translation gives CASSFLAGGPDTQYF.

The CDR3 here is CASSFGLVGNEQFF. The CDR3 region has the DNA TGTGCCAGCAGCTTTGGACTAGTCGGTAATGAGCAGTTCTTC. The V and J genes are TRBV7-9 and TRBJ2-1, with 7 nucleotides matching TRBD2. Germline CDR1 reads SEHNR; CDR2 reads FQNEAQ (reference sequence). This CDR3 is 14 amino acids long. The trim removed 3 bases at V and 7 bases at J, leaving 6 bases unmatched. Based on the CDR3 plus reference TRBV7-9 and TRBJ2-1, the full variable domain is DTGVSQNPRHKITKRGQNVTFRCDPISEHNRLYWYRQTLGQGPEFLTYFQNEAQLEKSRLLSDRFSAERPKGSFSTLEIQRTEQGDSAMYLCASSFGLVGNEQFFGPGTRLTVL.

The CDR3 DNA follows: TGCGCCAGCAGCCCCGACAGGAAAACATACGCGAACACCGGGGAGCTGTTTTTT. Translated, it gives CASSPDRKTYANTGELFF. The V gene is TRBV4-1, the J gene TRBJ2-2, with a tentative D call TRBD1 (6 bases). CDR1 and CDR2 from the germline V gene are MGHRA and YSYEKL. Deletions cut 4 bases from V and 0 bases from J, with 18 bases between. The CDR3 spans 18 residues.

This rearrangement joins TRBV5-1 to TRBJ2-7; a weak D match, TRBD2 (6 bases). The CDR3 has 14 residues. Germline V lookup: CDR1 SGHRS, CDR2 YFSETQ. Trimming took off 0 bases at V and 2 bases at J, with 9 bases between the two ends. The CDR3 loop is CASSLEEGTYEQYF. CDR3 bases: TGCGCCAGCAGCTTGGAGGAGGGAACCTACGAGCAGTACTTC.